These 5 T cell receptor beta chains originate from one sample sequenced in a study of blood T cell repertoires in COVID-19. The data were produced by immunoSEQ multiplex PCR, yet TCRdb's version contains in-frame clones alone and is incomplete. The sample gives around 450,000 clones, around 89% of which show up once; approximately 4.5% is in the top ten. The sample taken for sequencing was peripheral blood. The receptors were sampled from a woman aged 25 to 39 with acute or convalescent COVID-19.

The rearrangement joins TRBV6-6 to TRBJ1-4; no reliable D call. Deletions cut 7 bases from V and 3 bases from J, with 12 bases between. The germline V gene encodes CDR1 MNHNY and CDR2 SVGAGI (reference sequence). The CDR3 sequence is 14 residues long. The CDR3 DNA reads as TGTGCCAGCATTGAGGGTGGAGCTAATGAAAAACTGTTTTTT. Its protein is CASIEGGANEKLFF.

In this sample, this clone turned up once. The chain links TRBV9 to TRBJ1-5, with TRBD1 matching over 8 bases. Trimming at V came to 3 bases and at J to 7 bases, leaving 9 bases not matched to a gene. This CDR3 has 15 residues. Germline CDR1 reads SGDLS; CDR2 reads YYNGEE. The CDR3 bases are TGTGCCAGCAGCGAGTCAGGGGGCTTAGGGCAGCCCCAGCATTTT. It codes for CASSESGGLGQPQHF. Full variable domain (rest looked up from reference TRBV9 and TRBJ1-5): DSGVTQTPKHLITATGQRVTLRCSPRSGDLSVYWYQQSLDQGLQFLIQYYNGEERAKGNILERFSAQQFPDLHSELNLSSLELGDSALYFCASSESGGLGQPQHFGDGTRLSIL.

Only one count was recorded for this clone. The chain uses TRBV5-6 and TRBJ2-7, with 10 bases fitting TRBD1. Germline-derived CDR1 and CDR2 are SGHDT and YYEEEE. After removal of 7 bases from V and 5 bases from J, the junction contained 9 bases not matched to a gene. The CDR3 has 14 residues. Written as DNA, the CDR3 is TGTGCCAGCGGCCCGGGACAGGGGTTTCACGAGCAGTACTTC. Protein: CASGPGQGFHEQYF. The whole variable domain, filled in from reference TRBV5-6 and TRBJ2-7, reads DAGVTQSPTHLIKTRGQQVTLRCSPKSGHDTVSWYQQALGQGPQFIFQYYEEEERQRGNFPDRFSGHQFPNYSSELNVNALLLGDSALYLCASGPGQGFHEQYFGPGTRLTVT.

CDR3 region: CASSHAQQGATEKLFF. CDR3 in DNA: TGTGCCAGCTCACATGCACAACAGGGGGCGACTGAAAAACTGTTTTTT. The rearrangement links TRBV18 to TRBJ1-4; 9 bases are shared with TRBD1. The CDR3 is 16 residues long. The junction had 10 bases not matched to a gene; V was cut back by 4 bases and J by 7 bases. The germline V gene encodes CDR1 KGHSH and CDR2 LQKENI.

This sequence joins TRBV6-5 and TRBJ2-7; D unclear. The CDR3 is 12 amino acids. The germline V and J ends were trimmed by 7 bases and 6 bases, with 13 bases remaining between them. CDR1 is MNHEY and CDR2 is SVGAGI in the germline V gene. CDR3 residues: CASTSGPGEQYF. CDR3 DNA: TGTGCCAGCACTTCGGGTCCCGGCGAGCAGTACTTC.